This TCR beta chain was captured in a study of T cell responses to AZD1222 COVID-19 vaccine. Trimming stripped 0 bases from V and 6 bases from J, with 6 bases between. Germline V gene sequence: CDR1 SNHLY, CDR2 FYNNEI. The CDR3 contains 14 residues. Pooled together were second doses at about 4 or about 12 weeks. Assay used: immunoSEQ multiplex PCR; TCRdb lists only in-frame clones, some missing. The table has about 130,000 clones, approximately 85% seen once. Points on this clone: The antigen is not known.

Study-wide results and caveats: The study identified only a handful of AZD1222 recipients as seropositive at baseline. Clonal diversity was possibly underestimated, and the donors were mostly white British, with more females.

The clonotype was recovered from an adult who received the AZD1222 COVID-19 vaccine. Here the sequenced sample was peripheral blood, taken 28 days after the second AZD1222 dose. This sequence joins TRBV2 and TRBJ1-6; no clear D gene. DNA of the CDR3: TGTGCCAGCAGTGAAGCGAGGGTTAATTCACCCCTCCACTTT. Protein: CASSEARVNSPLHF.